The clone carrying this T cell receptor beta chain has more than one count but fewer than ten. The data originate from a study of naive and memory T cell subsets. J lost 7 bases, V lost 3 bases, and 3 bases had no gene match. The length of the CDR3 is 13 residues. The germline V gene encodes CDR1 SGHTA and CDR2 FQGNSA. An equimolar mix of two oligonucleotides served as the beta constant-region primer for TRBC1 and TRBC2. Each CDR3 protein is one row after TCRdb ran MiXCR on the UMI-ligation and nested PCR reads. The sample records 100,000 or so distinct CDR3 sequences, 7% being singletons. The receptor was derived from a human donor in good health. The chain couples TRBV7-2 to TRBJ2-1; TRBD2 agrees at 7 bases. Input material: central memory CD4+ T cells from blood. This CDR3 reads CASSLSGANEQFF. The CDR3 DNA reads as TGTGCCAGCAGCTTGAGCGGGGCGAATGAGCAGTTCTTC.